The clone carrying this T cell receptor beta chain occurred many times. The sample holds other DNA sequences that translate to the same CDR3. The entry originates in a study of metastatic and nonmetastatic thyroid tumors. Patients were all untreated before their thyroid surgery. TCRdb re-analyzed the PCR reads through MiXCR. The sample includes more than 15,000 clones, about 26% seen only once; the top ten take 22%. The sequenced material came from tumor tissue. This TCR came from a female donor with papillary thyroid cancer or a benign thyroid nodule (not recorded which). Some clones in this sample may be carry-over from other donors' samples.

The CDR3 reads CASAPHEQYF. The CDR3 DNA sequence: TGCGCCAGCGCCCCCCACGAGCAGTACTTC. V and J are TRBV10-1 and TRBJ2-7, with D hard to call. Trimming cost V 8 bases and J 5 bases, with 7 bases left between them. Per germline, CDR1 WNHNN and CDR2 SYGVQD (reference sequence). The length of the CDR3 is 10 residues.